The 26 T cell receptor beta chains given below trace back to one sample, sequenced in a study of T-cell memory formation after mild COVID-19. Each CDR3 protein is one row after TCRdb ran MiXCR on the 5' RACE reads. The data contain more than 450,000 distinct CDR3 sequences, roughly 18% of them singletons. The sample comprised PBMCs or a T cell subset sorted from them (not recorded which). The receptors here all came from an adult woman who had mild COVID-19 (a few samples of this study predate the infection). Cell type and time point are not known.

This clonotype was detected a few times. V usage is TRBV6-5 and J usage is TRBJ2-1; D gene unclear. This CDR3 comprises 14 residues. The V end was cut by 6 bases, the J end by 4 bases, with 13 bases between. From germline, CDR1 is MNHEY and CDR2 SVGAGI. The CDR3 protein is CASSHGLPYNEQFF. The CDR3 bases are TGTGCCAGCAGCCACGGGCTACCTTACAATGAGCAGTTCTTC.

V usage is TRBV12-3 or TRBV12-4 and J usage is TRBJ2-7, with TRBD1 matching over 9 bases. This CDR3 comprises 14 residues. V was pared by 6 bases and J by 3 bases, with 6 bases of the junction left unmatched. CDR3 nucleotides: TGTGCCAGCAGAGGGGACAGGGACTACTACGAGCAGTACTTC. Amino acid sequence: CASRGDRDYYEQYF.

This chain's CDR3 is CASSYYRGHSTGELFF. The DNA of the CDR3 is TGTGCCAGCAGTTATTACAGGGGGCATAGCACCGGGGAGCTGTTTTTT. The rearrangement uses TRBV6-5 and TRBJ2-2; 9 bases are shared with TRBD1. CDR3 size: 16 residues. The germline CDR1 and CDR2 sequences are MNHEY and SVGAGI. V lost 3 bases, J lost 4 bases, and 6 bases stayed unmatched.

The chain links TRBV24-1 to TRBJ2-7; D is unclear. The CDR3 totals 12 residues. CDR1 and CDR2 (germline): KGHDR, SFDVKD. V lost 4 bases and J 3 bases, leaving 6 bases between the germline ends. The CDR3 coding sequence is TGTGCCACCAGTGAAAAAGGCTACGAGCAGTACTTC. Amino acids: CATSEKGYEQYF.

This clonotype was detected only a few times. The V call is TRBV9, the J call TRBJ2-7; maybe TRBD2 (6 bases). This CDR3 has 13 residues. With 0 bases removed from V and 6 bases from J, the gap between germline ends came to 10 bases. Per germline, CDR1 SGDLS and CDR2 YYNGEE. The CDR3 region is CASSVALGGEQYF. The CDR3 nucleotides are TGTGCCAGCAGCGTAGCCCTGGGGGGCGAGCAGTACTTC.

The chain is built from TRBV4-2 and TRBJ2-2; no clear D. Trimming cost V 0 bases and J 5 bases, with 10 bases left between them. CDR1 LGHNA and CDR2 YNFKEQ come from the germline V gene. The CDR3 totals 15 residues. In nucleotides, the CDR3 is TGTGCCAGCAGCCAAGAATGGTGGGGTACCGGGGAGCTGTTTTTT. Protein product: CASSQEWWGTGELFF.

This clonotype was observed at least ten times. The chain uses TRBV7-9 and TRBJ1-2; 7 positions agree with TRBD1. Germline V gives CDR1 SEHNR, CDR2 FQNEAQ (reference sequence). There are 13 residues in the CDR3. Unmatched junction bases numbered 3, after V lost 4 bases and J lost 4 bases. CDR3 nucleotides: TGTGCCAGCAGCTCCACAGGGGTCTATGGCTACACCTTC. This translates into CASSSTGVYGYTF.

This clonotype was recorded a few times. The V and J genes are TRBV5-5 and TRBJ1-6; no definite D call. This CDR3 is built from 17 residues. The germline V gene encodes CDR1 SGHKS and CDR2 YYEKEE (reference sequence). Trimming stripped 0 bases from V and 16 bases from J, with 26 bases between. The CDR3 DNA sequence: TGTGCCAGCAGCTTGGGTCAGTTCAATTCAAAAGGGCTGTGGCTCCACTTT. This encodes CASSLGQFNSKGLWLHF.

The chain employs TRBV11-2 and TRBJ2-5, with 7 bases fitting TRBD2. The V gene end was trimmed by 1 base and the J gene end by 5 bases; junction bases not matched to a gene: 4. Looked up from germline, CDR1 is SGHAT and CDR2 is FQNNGV. The length of the CDR3 is 14 residues. The CDR3 DNA reads TGTGCCAGCAGCTTAGGGACTAGGCAGGAGACCCAGTACTTC. This codes for CASSLGTRQETQYF. Together with reference TRBV11-2 and TRBJ2-5, the CDR3 gives the full variable domain: EAGVAQSPRYKIIEKRQSVAFWCNPISGHATLYWYQQILGQGPKLLIQFQNNGVVDDSQLPKDRFSAERLKGVDSTLKIQPAKLEDSAVYLCASSLGTRQETQYFGPGTRLLVL.

J is TRBJ2-2 and V is TRBV6-5, with a weak D call TRBD2 (6 bases). The V gene lost 6 bases and the J gene lost 1 base, with 12 bases spanning the gap. Germline V gives CDR1 MNHEY, CDR2 SVGAGI. This CDR3 contains 15 residues. The CDR3 coding sequence is TGTGCCAGCAGCCTAGTGCGGGAGAACACCGGGGAGCTGTTTTTT. This encodes CASSLVRENTGELFF.

This clonotype showed up just a few times. The chain has TRBV6-5 and TRBJ2-1; unclear D gene. Trimming took 2 bases from V and 8 from J, leaving 10 bases between them. CDR3 length: 13 residues. CDR1 and CDR2 (germline): MNHEY, SVGAGI. CDR3 DNA sequence: TGTGCCAGCAGTTACGACCCCTTCGATGAGCAGTTCTTC. Its protein is CASSYDPFDEQFF.

This clonotype was detected only a few times. The chain is built from TRBV7-9 and TRBJ2-1; a weak D match, TRBD1 (5 bases). V was pared by 7 bases and J by 4 bases, with 11 bases between. Germline CDR1 and CDR2: SEHNR and FQNEAQ (reference sequence). The CDR3 sequence is 13 residues long. DNA of the CDR3: TGTGCCAGCAAACGGACAAATTACAATGAGCAGTTCTTC. Translating it yields CASKRTNYNEQFF.

The chain links TRBV7-2 to TRBJ2-1, with 7 bases lining up with TRBD2. Per the germline V gene, CDR1 is SGHTA and CDR2 is FQGNSA. V dropped 2 bases and J dropped 6; count of bases not matched to a gene: 4. The CDR3 length is 14 residues. CDR3 sequence (DNA): TGTGCCAGCAGCTTAACGGGAGGTAGCAATGAGCAGTTCTTC. Encoded protein: CASSLTGGSNEQFF.

The chain couples TRBV29-1 to TRBJ2-1; D may correspond to TRBD1 or TRBD2 (6 bases each). The CDR3 spans 14 residues. The germline gives CDR1 SQVTM, CDR2 ANQGSEA. Trimming cost V 4 bases and J 6 bases, with 16 bases left between them. CDR3 nucleotides: TGCAGCGTTGCTTGGGGGGCAGGAACCAATGAGCAGTTCTTC. Translation gives CSVAWGAGTNEQFF.

A few counts support this clonotype. CDR3 residues: CASSLDQIGTTTPYNEQFF. DNA for the CDR3: TGTGCCAGCAGCTTAGATCAAATTGGGACTACGACGCCTTACAATGAGCAGTTCTTC. The chain recombines TRBV11-3 with TRBJ2-1; 7 positions match TRBD2. Germline CDR1 and CDR2: SGHNT and YENEEA. The CDR3 is 19 amino acids. The V segment lost 0 bases and the J segment 4 bases; nucleotides outside the gene matches: 15.

This clonotype was counted only a few times. The chain links TRBV7-8 to TRBJ2-1; 12 nucleotides match TRBD2. The CDR3 has 17 amino acids. Germline loops: CDR1 SGHVS, CDR2 FQNEAQ. Trimming cost V 1 base and J 5 bases; bases outside gene matches: 6. The CDR3 DNA follows: TGTGCCAGCAGCTTAGGCGCTAGCGGGAGGGCCGACAATGAGCAGTTCTTC. This gives the protein CASSLGASGRADNEQFF.

Remarks on this clonotype: A single base separates this from a much larger clone, so it may be a read error. The rearrangement joins TRBV6-2 or TRBV6-3 to TRBJ2-1, with 7 bases that match TRBD2. V was pared by 5 bases and J by 10 bases, with 2 bases of the junction left unmatched. The CDR3 has 11 amino acids. CDR1 MNHEY and CDR2 SVGEGT come from the germline V gene. CDR3 amino acids: CASSDGGEQFF. Written as DNA, the CDR3 is TGTGCCAGCAGTGACGGGGGGGAGCAGTTCTTC.

This clonotype was observed a handful of times. This chain connects TRBV29-1 to TRBJ2-6, with D possibly being TRBD1 or TRBD2 (7 bases each). The CDR3 is made up of 16 amino acids. V was shortened by 7 bases and J by 0 bases, with 16 bases between the two germline ends. CDR1 SQVTM and CDR2 ANQGSEA come from the germline V gene. CDR3 nucleotide sequence: TGCAGCGCGGGGACAGCGGGGTACTCTGGGGCCAACGTCCTGACTTTC. Translated: CSAGTAGYSGANVLTF. The complete variable domain, with remaining parts taken from reference TRBV29-1 and TRBJ2-6, reads SAVISQKPSRDICQRGTSLTIQCQVDSQVTMMFWYRQQPGQSLTLIATANQGSEATYESGFVIDKFPISRPNLTFSTLTVSNMSPEDSSIYLCSAGTAGYSGANVLTFGAGSRLTVL.

There are many counts of this clonotype. The chain is built from TRBV12-3 or TRBV12-4 and TRBJ2-7, with a weak D call TRBD1 (6 bases). V was pared by 6 bases and J by 2 bases, with 8 bases between. The CDR3 sequence is 12 residues long. For the CDR3, the DNA is TGTGCCAGCAGCCGGGACACCTACGAGCAGTACTTC. This encodes CASSRDTYEQYF.

V is TRBV25-1 and J is TRBJ2-1, with D uncertain. Germline CDR1 reads MGHDK; CDR2 reads SYGVNS. This CDR3 spans 10 amino acids. V dropped 4 bases and J dropped 13 bases, with 8 bases sitting between them. The CDR3 DNA follows: TGTGCCAGCAGTGGGTGGGAACAGTTCTTC. Translated: CASSGWEQFF.

This clonotype appeared many times. The rearrangement joins TRBV3-1 to TRBJ1-1, with TRBD1 identical over 10 bases. The CDR3 has 19 residues. The germline gives CDR1 LGHDT, CDR2 YNNKEL (reference sequence). V lost 0 bases, J lost 5 bases, and 15 bases stayed unmatched. CDR3 DNA sequence: TGTGCCAGCAGCCAAGATCGGCGGGACAGGGGACAGGTCGAAACTGAAGCTTTCTTT. This codes for CASSQDRRDRGQVETEAFF.

The genes are TRBV20-1 and TRBJ2-1; D is unresolved. The CDR3 totals 14 residues. Germline-derived CDR1 and CDR2 are DFQATT and SNEGSKA (reference sequence). V was clipped by 4 bases and J by 1 base, with 11 bases between them. The CDR3 DNA sequence: TGCAGTGCTAATGAGAATTGGTCCTACAATGAGCAGTTCTTC. This sequence encodes CSANENWSYNEQFF.

V is TRBV12-3 or TRBV12-4 and J is TRBJ1-6, with a possible D match to TRBD1 (6 bases). The ends were cut back, 3 bases at V and 10 bases at J, with 13 bases in the middle. The CDR3 has 14 amino acids. The CDR3 DNA reads TGTGCCAGCAGTTTGGTACAGGGTGGATCACCCCTCCACTTT. Translating it yields CASSLVQGGSPLHF.

This clonotype turned up a few times. In DNA form, the CDR3 reads TGTGCCACCAGCGCTTTGGGTGAGACCGGGGAGCTGTTTTTT. Translating gives CATSALGETGELFF. The chain carries TRBV24-1 and TRBJ2-2; D gene ambiguous. V shed 7 bases and J shed 5 bases, with 13 bases lying between them. CDR3 length equals 14 residues. Germline-derived CDR1 and CDR2 are KGHDR and SFDVKD.

The V call is TRBV6-2 or TRBV6-3, the J call TRBJ2-7, with TRBD1 identical over 9 bases. The CDR3 extends over 17 amino acids. The germline V gene has CDR1 MNHEY and CDR2 SVGEGT. Trimming removed 2 bases from V and 1 base from J; junction bases left unmatched: 9. The CDR3 sequence: CASSYKRADRGSYEQYF. CDR3 in DNA: TGTGCCAGCAGTTACAAGAGGGCGGACAGGGGATCCTACGAGCAGTACTTC.

The genes are TRBV21-1 and TRBJ1-1; the DNA was not used to check the table's D call, TRBD1. TRBV21-1 is deemed a pseudogene. This CDR3 region has 16 residues. The CDR3 bases are TGTGCCAGCAGCAAAGTAGGCAGGACAGAGAACACTGAAGCTTTCTTT. It is translated as CASSKVGRTENTEAFF.